This T cell receptor beta chain was identified during a study of PD-1 blockade in classical Hodgkin lymphoma (dated by TCRdb to 2020 to 2021). In the study overall: To define a peripheral blood immune signature of response to PD-1 blockade in classical Hodgkin lymphoma, the study combined TCR beta sequencing with CyTOF.

Genomic DNA was extracted with the Qiagen DNeasy kit from unsorted PBMCs and from negatively selected CD4+ and CD8+ fractions. Using primers that anneal to V and J segments, immunoSEQ multiplex PCR amplified the TCR beta CDR3 regions. A synthetic immune receptor repertoire was used to minimize amplification bias, and remaining bias was computationally removed after sequencing. Under the source paper's analysis protocol: Custom Python scripts were used to quantify repertoire diversity as the Shannon entropy index. Unsorted, CD4+ and CD8+ repertoires were examined separately, except in combined analyses, for which CD4+ and CD8+ sequences were merged in silico. TCRdb mirrors the immuneACCESS table, restricted to in-frame sequences. Some clones are absent from its copies; in checked studies, under half trace to an unresolved V gene, and the reason for the others is unknown. The V and J calls and the clone size are those of that table, but D and trimming were determined from the DNA. This sample gives about 47,000 clones in total; approximately 90% of them show up just once. In total, the top ten clones hold around 5.1% of the sample.

Comments on this clone: Its antigen is unknown. No base quality values were provided; no much bigger clone lies one nucleotide off.

The time point tag for this specimen amounts to: newly diagnosed, previously untreated cHL patient sample. As a comparison group for the relapsed/refractory trial patients, PBMCs were sequenced from patients with newly diagnosed, previously untreated classical Hodgkin lymphoma. After peripheral blood was drawn into 8 mL Vacutainer Cell Preparation Tubes, PBMCs were isolated by centrifugation and then cryopreserved. The CDR3 runs 13 residues from the cysteine to the phenylalanine. Only the CDR3 DNA is retained, 39 bases long and in frame from the first base. Taken from the germline V gene, the CDR1 and CDR2 loops are SGHTA and FQGNSA. Trimming takes 5 bases from V and 4 bases from J, and the germline ends sit 9 bases apart. The paper's findings and limits, for the study overall: The study covered only a single clinical trial cohort, and the causes of the repertoire differences, possibly disease activity or prior therapy, were still not defined. Baseline TCR diversity was reported to be lower in newly diagnosed patients than in healthy donors, and even lower in relapsed/refractory patients.

The clonotype was recovered from a human donor with classical Hodgkin lymphoma. The chain employs TRBV7-2 and TRBJ2-1, with no confident D gene call. The sample was peripheral blood mononuclear cells (PBMCs). Read as DNA, the sequence is TGTGCCAGCAGCCCGACATTTTACAATGAGCAGTTCTTC. This codes for CASSPTFYNEQFF.